This TCR beta chain is drawn from a study of OX40 agonist ivuxolimab in advanced cancers. The V end was cut by 7 bases, the J end by 3 bases, with 16 bases between. CDR1 MDHEN and CDR2 SYDVKM come from the germline V gene. This CDR3 is 14 amino acids long. Repertoires were generated with immunoSEQ multiplex PCR, while TCRdb's copy carries only in-frame clones and drops some. The table includes around 83,000 clones, more than 80% detected once. The clonotype was recovered from an adult with an advanced solid tumor such as melanoma, head and neck, liver or kidney cancer. The V gene is TRBV28, the J gene TRBJ2-7; the D gene could be TRBD1 or TRBD2 (5 bases each). Sequenced here: CD4+ or CD8+ T cells sorted from blood, sampled in a trial of the OX40 agonist ivuxolimab. In nucleotides, the CDR3 is TGTGCCAGCACCCCCGGGACGGTTCTCTACGAGCAGTACTTC. This encodes CASTPGTVLYEQYF.